This entry lists 10 T cell receptor beta chains sequenced from one sample in a study of blood T cell repertoires in COVID-19 (dated by TCRdb to between 2020 and 2021). Library generation was performed with the immunoSEQ multiplex PCR assay. Drawn from immuneACCESS, this table holds only the in-frame rearrangements with V and J called that TCRdb kept. Clones are partly lost; checked studies trace under half to an unresolved V gene and leave the rest unexplained. In all, the sample holds 200,000 to 250,000 clones, and approximately 83% of those were seen once. The ten largest clones take up 3.5% to 4% of the sample. Material for sequencing was PBMCs or T cells enriched from blood (not recorded which). All receptors come from a woman between 35 and 50 years old who had been exposed to COVID-19.

DNA of the CDR3: TGTGCCAGCAGCCAGGACAGGCCTAGCACAGATACGCAGTATTTT. Its translation: CASSQDRPSTDTQYF. The chain is built from TRBV7-9 and TRBJ2-3, with 7 bases lining up with TRBD1. This CDR3 has 15 residues. The trim removed 5 bases at V and 0 bases at J, leaving 5 bases unmatched. Germline V CDR1 and CDR2: SEHNR, FQNEAQ (reference sequence).

This chain uses TRBV6-1 with TRBJ2-5; 9 bases line up with TRBD2. The V gene's germline CDR1 is MNHNS and CDR2 SASEGT. The junction had 12 bases not matched to a gene; V was cut back by 3 bases and J by 4 bases. CDR3 length equals 17 residues. CDR3: CASSDGVAGDLLETQYF. The CDR3 coding sequence is TGTGCCAGCAGTGATGGAGTAGCGGGGGACCTTTTAGAGACCCAGTACTTC.

This chain joins TRBV6-5 and TRBJ2-2, with 7 bases lining up with TRBD2. The CDR3 contains 15 residues. After removal of 10 bases from V and 5 bases from J, the junction contained 13 bases not matched to a gene. Germline loops: CDR1 MNHEY, CDR2 SVGAGI. The CDR3 sequence is CATYSGRRGTGELFF. The CDR3 nucleotides read TGTGCCACCTACTCCGGTAGGCGGGGGACCGGGGAGCTGTTTTTT.

The chain carries TRBV6-5 and TRBJ1-5; D is unresolved. CDR3 length equals 14 residues. The germline V gene encodes CDR1 MNHEY and CDR2 SVGAGI. V was pared by 5 bases and J by 1 base, with 9 bases between. DNA for the CDR3: TGTGCCAGCAGTCTATCGGGGAGCAATCAGCCCCAGCATTTT. Translation gives CASSLSGSNQPQHF.

This clone was found once. The chain is built from TRBV6-2 or TRBV6-3 and TRBJ2-3; a possible D gene is TRBD1 (6 bases). Germline CDR1 and CDR2: MNHEY and SVGEGT. The length of the CDR3 is 16 residues. Trimming stripped 2 bases from V and 4 bases from J, with 16 bases between. The CDR3 reads CASSYMGARAPDTQYF. For the CDR3, the DNA is TGTGCCAGCAGTTACATGGGGGCGCGGGCTCCAGATACGCAGTATTTT.

This sequence joins TRBV11-1 and TRBJ2-5; TRBD1 is a possible D gene (5 bases). The CDR3 is 15 residues long. Trimming took off 7 bases at V and 1 base at J, with 16 bases between the two ends. The germline CDR1 and CDR2 sequences are SGHAT and FQDESV (reference sequence). The CDR3 reads CASNHGQTFQETQYF. The DNA of the CDR3 is TGTGCCAGCAATCACGGACAAACCTTCCAAGAGACCCAGTACTTC.

The chain carries TRBV29-1 and TRBJ1-5; tentative D call: TRBD1 (6 bases). V was shortened by 4 bases and J by 1 base, with 14 bases between the two germline ends. The CDR3 loop spans 15 amino acids. The germline CDR1 and CDR2 sequences are SQVTM and ANQGSEA. CDR3 in amino acids: CSVGASGASNQPQHF. The DNA of the CDR3 is TGCAGCGTTGGAGCCTCAGGGGCCAGCAATCAGCCCCAGCATTTT.

The chain carries TRBV4-3 and TRBJ1-5; D gene uncertain. This CDR3 comprises 16 residues. Germline CDR1 LGHNA, CDR2 YSLEER. With 1 base removed from V and 4 bases from J, the gap between germline ends came to 14 bases. CDR3: CASSQASVERNQPQHF. CDR3 nucleotide sequence: TGCGCCAGCAGCCAAGCGTCCGTGGAGAGGAATCAGCCCCAGCATTTT.

The V call is TRBV29-1, the J call TRBJ1-2, with D hard to call. There are 12 residues in the CDR3. Germline lookup yields CDR1 SQVTM and CDR2 ANQGSEA. Deletions cut 3 bases from V and 6 bases from J, with 11 bases between. For the CDR3, the DNA is TGCAGCGTTGATGTGACTTTGGATGGCTACACCTTC. Amino acids: CSVDVTLDGYTF.

This sequence joins TRBV10-3 and TRBJ2-7; TRBD1 matches at 9 bases. The CDR3 runs to 14 residues. Germline CDR1 and CDR2: ENHRY and SYGVKD. V lost 6 bases, J lost 2 bases, and 5 bases stayed unmatched. The CDR3 DNA sequence: TGTGCCATCAGGCCCGGGACAGGGACCTACGAGCAGTACTTC. It translates to CAIRPGTGTYEQYF.